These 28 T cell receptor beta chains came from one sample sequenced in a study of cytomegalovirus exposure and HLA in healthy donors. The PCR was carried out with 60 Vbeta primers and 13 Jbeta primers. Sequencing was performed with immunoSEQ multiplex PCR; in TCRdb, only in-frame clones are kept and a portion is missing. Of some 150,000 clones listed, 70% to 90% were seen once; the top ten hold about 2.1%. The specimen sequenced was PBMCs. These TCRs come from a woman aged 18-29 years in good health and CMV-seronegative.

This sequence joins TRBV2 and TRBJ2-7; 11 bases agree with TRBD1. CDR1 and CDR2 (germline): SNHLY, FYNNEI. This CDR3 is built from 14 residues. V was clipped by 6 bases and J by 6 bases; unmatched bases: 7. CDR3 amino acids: CASSPGQGASEQYF. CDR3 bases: TGTGCCAGCAGCCCCGGACAGGGGGCGTCCGAGCAGTACTTC.

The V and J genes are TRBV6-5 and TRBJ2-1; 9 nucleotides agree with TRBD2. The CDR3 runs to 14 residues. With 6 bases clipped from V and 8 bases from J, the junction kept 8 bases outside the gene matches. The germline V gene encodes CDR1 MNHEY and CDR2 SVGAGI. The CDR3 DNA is TGTGCCAGCAGCCCGGGACTAGCACTCCATGAGCAGTTCTTC. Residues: CASSPGLALHEQFF.

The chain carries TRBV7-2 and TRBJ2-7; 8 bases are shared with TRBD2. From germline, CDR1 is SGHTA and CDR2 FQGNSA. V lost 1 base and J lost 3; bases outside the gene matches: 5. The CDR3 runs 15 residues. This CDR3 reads CASSLGAGGSYEQYF. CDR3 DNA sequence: TGTGCCAGCAGCTTAGGGGCGGGGGGCAGCTACGAGCAGTACTTC.

The CDR3 reads CAISESLMEYGYTF. For the CDR3, the DNA is TGTGCCATCAGTGAGTCTTTAATGGAGTATGGCTACACCTTC. The V and J genes are TRBV10-3 and TRBJ1-2, with D uncertain. Germline V gene data show CDR1 as ENHRY and CDR2 as SYGVKD. Trimming stripped 0 bases from V and 5 bases from J, with 10 bases between. The length of the CDR3 is 14 residues.

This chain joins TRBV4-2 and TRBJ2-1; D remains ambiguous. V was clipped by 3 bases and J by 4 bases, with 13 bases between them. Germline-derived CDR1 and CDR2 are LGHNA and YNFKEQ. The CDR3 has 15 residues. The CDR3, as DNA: TGTGCCAGCAGCCAGATTTACAGAAGGTACAATGAGCAGTTCTTC. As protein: CASSQIYRRYNEQFF.

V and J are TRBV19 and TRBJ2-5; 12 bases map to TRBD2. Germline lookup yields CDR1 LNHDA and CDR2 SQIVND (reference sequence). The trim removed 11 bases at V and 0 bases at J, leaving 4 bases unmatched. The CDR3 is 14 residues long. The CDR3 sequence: CASGTSGYQETQYF. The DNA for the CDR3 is TGTGCCTCCGGGACTAGCGGGTACCAAGAGACCCAGTACTTC.

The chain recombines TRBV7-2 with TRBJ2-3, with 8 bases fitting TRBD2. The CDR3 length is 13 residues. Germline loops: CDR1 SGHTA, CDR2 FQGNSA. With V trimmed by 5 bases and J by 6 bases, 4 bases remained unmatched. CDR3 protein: CASSHGGADTQYF. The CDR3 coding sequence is TGTGCCAGCAGCCACGGGGGGGCCGATACGCAGTATTTT.

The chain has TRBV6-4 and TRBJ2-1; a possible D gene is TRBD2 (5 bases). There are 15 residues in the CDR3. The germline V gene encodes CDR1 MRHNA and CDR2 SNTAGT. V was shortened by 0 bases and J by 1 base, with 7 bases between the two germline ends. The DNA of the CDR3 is TGTGCCAGCAGTGACTCAGCGGAATCCTACAATGAGCAGTTCTTC. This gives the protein CASSDSAESYNEQFF.

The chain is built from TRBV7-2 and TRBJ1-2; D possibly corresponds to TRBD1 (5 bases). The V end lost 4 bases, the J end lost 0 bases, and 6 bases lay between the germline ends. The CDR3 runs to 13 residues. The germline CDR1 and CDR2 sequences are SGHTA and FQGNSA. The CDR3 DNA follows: TGTGCCAGCAGCTCGACAGCTAACTATGGCTACACCTTC. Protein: CASSSTANYGYTF.

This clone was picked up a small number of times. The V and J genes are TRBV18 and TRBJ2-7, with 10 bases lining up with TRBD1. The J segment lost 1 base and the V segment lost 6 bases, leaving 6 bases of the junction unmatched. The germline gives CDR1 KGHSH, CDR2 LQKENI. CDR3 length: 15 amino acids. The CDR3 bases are TGTGCCAGCTCCCGCGACAGGGGGCCGTCCTACGAGCAGTACTTC. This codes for CASSRDRGPSYEQYF.

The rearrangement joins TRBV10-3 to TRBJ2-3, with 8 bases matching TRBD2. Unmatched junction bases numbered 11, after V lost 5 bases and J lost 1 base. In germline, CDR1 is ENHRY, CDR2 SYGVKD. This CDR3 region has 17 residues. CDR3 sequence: CAISQGPPAGGTDTQYF. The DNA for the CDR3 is TGTGCCATCAGTCAAGGACCTCCAGCGGGAGGCACAGATACGCAGTATTTT.

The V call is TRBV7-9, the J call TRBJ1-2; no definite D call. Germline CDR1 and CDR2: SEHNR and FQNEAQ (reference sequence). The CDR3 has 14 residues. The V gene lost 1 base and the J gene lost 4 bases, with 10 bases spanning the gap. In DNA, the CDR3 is TGTGCCAGCAGCTTAGAACTCGGCGGCTATGGCTACACCTTC. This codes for CASSLELGGYGYTF.

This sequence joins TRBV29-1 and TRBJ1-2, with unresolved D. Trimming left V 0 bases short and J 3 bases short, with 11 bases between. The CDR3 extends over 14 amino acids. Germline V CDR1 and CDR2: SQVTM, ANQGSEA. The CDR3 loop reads CSVEDPYSDYGYTF. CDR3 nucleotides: TGCAGCGTTGAAGATCCCTATAGTGACTATGGCTACACCTTC.

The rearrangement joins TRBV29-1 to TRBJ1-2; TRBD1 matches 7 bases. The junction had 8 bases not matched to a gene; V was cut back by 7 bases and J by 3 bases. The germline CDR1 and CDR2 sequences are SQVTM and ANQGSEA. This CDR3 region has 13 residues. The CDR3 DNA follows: TGCAGCGCGCTTACAGGGGCGGACTATGGCTACACCTTC. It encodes CSALTGADYGYTF.

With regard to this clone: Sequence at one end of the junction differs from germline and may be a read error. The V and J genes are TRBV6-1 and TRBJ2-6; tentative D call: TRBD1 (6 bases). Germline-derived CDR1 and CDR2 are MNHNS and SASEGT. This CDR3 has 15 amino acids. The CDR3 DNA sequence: TGTGCCAGCAGTGAAGGGGGATCAGGGGCCAACATCCTGACTTTC. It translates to CASSEGGSGANILTF.

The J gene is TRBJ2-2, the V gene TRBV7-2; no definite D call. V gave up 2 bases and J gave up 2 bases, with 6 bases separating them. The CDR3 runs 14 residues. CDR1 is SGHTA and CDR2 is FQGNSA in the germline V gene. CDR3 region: CASSLSSNTGELFF. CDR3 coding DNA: TGTGCCAGCAGCTTATCATCAAACACCGGGGAGCTGTTTTTT.

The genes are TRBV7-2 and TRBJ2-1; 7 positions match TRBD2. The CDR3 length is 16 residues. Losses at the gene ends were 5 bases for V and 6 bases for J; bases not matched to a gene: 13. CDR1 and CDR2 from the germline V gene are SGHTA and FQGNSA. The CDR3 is CASSPWGGSMRNEQFF. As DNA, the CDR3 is TGTGCCAGCAGCCCCTGGGGCGGGAGTATGCGCAATGAGCAGTTCTTC.

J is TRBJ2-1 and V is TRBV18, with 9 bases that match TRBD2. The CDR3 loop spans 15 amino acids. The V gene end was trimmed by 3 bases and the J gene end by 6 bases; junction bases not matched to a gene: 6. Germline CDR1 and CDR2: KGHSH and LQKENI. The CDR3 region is CASSPASGITNEQFF. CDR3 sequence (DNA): TGTGCCAGCTCACCTGCTAGCGGGATCACCAATGAGCAGTTCTTC.

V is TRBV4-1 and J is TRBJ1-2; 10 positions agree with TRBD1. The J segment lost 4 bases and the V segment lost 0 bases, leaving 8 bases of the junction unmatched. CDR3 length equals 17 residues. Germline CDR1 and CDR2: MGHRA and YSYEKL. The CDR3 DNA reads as TGCGCCAGCAGCCAAGATCCAGGGACAGGGGTTTCCTATGGCTACACCTTC. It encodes CASSQDPGTGVSYGYTF.

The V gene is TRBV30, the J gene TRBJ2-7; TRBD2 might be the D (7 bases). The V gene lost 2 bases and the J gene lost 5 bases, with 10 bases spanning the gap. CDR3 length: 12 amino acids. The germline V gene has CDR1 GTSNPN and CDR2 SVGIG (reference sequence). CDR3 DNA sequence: TGTGCCTGGAGTCAGGGGAGGGACGAGCAGTACTTC. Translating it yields CAWSQGRDEQYF.

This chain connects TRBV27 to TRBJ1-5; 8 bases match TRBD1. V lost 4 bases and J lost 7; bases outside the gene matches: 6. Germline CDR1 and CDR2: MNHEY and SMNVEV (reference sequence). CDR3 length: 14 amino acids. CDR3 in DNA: TGTGCCAGCAGTTGGACAGGGCCTACACAGCCCCAGCATTTT. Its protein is CASSWTGPTQPQHF.

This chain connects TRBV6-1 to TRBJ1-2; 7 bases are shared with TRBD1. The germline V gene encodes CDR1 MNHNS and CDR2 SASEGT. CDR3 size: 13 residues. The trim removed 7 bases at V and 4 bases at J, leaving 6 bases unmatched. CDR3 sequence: CASIQQGGYGYTF. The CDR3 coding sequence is TGTGCCAGCATCCAGCAGGGGGGCTATGGCTACACCTTC.

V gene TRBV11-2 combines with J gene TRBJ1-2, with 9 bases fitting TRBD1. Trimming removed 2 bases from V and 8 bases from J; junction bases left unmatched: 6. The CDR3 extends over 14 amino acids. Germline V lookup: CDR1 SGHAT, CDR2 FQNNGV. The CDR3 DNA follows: TGTGCCAGCAGCTTATGGGGACAGGGTGGAGGCTACACCTTC. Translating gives CASSLWGQGGGYTF.

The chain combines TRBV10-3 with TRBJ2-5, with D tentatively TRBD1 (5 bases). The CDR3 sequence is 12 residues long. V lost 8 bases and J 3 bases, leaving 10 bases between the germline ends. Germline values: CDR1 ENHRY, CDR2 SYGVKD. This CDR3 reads CAIGAAEETQYF. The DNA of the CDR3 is TGTGCCATCGGGGCAGCCGAAGAGACCCAGTACTTC.

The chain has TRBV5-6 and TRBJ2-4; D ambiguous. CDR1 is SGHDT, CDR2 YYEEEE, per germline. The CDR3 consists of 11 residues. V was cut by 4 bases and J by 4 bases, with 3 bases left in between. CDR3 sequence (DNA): TGTGCCAGCAGCCGTAAAAACATTCAGTACTTC. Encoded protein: CASSRKNIQYF.

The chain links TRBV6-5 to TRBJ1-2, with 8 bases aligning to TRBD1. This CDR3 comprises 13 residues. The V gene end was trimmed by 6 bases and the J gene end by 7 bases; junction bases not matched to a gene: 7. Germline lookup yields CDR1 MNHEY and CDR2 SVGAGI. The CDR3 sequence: CASRRTGMSGYTF. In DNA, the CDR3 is TGTGCCAGCAGGAGGACAGGGATGAGTGGCTACACCTTC.

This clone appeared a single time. The CDR3 nucleotides read TGTGCCAGCAGCCCAGGGGAGGGGATATGGACTAATGAAAAACTGTTTTTT. Its translation is CASSPGEGIWTNEKLFF. This chain uses TRBV9 with TRBJ1-4; possibly TRBD1 for D (6 bases). Between the trimmed V and J ends, which lost 4 bases and 2 bases, there was a span of 18 bases. The CDR3 is 17 amino acids. CDR1 and CDR2 (germline): SGDLS, YYNGEE.

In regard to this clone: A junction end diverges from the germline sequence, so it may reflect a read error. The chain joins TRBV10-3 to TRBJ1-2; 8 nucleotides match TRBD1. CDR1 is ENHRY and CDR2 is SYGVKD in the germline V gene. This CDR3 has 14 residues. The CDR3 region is CASSAGTGGISYTF. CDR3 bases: TGTGCCAGCAGTGCCGGGACAGGCGGCATAAGCTACACCTTC.